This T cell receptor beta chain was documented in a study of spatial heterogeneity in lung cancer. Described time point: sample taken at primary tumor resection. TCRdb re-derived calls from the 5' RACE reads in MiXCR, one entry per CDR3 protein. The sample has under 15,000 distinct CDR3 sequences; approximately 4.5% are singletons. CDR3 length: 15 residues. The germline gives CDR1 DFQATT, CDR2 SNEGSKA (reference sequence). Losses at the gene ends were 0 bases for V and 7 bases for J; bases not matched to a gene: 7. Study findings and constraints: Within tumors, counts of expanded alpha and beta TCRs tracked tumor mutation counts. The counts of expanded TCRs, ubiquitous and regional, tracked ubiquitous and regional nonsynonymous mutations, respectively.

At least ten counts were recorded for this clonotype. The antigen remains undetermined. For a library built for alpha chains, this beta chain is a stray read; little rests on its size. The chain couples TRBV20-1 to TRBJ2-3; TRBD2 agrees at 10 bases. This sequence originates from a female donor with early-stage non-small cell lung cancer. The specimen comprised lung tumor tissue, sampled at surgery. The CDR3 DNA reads TGCAGTGCTAGAGAGCAGCGGGGGGGCCTTTATACGCAGTATTTT. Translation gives CSAREQRGGLYTQYF.